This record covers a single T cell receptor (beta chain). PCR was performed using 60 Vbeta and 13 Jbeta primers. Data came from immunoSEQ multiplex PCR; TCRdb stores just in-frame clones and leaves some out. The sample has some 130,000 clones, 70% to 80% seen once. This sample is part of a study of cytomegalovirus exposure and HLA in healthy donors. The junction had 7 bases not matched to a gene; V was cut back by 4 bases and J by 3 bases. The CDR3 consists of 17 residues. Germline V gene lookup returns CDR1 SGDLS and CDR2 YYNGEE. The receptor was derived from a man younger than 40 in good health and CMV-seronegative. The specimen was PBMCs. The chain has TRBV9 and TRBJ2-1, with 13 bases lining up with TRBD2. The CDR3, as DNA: TGTGCCAGCAGCTCCCGACTAGCGGGAGGCGTCTACAATGAGCAGTTCTTC. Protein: CASSSRLAGGVYNEQFF.